The rows below give T cell receptor beta chains drawn from one sample of a study of cytomegalovirus exposure and HLA in healthy donors. Produced via immunoSEQ multiplex PCR; TCRdb's table is partial and in-frame only. The repertoire consists of about 240,000 clones, with about 86% occurring once and the leading ten covering less than 9%. The specimen was PBMCs. The receptors were gathered from a woman aged 55-70 years in good health and CMV-seropositive. The CDR3 runs from the conserved cysteine through the conserved F or W. D genes are given only for firm matches. Only some rows state a clone size, as once, few, many or a class for expanded clones.

j_call,d_call,v_call,clone_size,cdr3_aa,cdr3_nt
TRBJ2-4,.,TRBV5-1,.,CASSLRGPSKNIQYF,TGCGCCAGCAGCTTGCGCGGGCCGTCCAAAAACATTCAGTACTTC
TRBJ2-4,.,TRBV15,.,CATSTGGAKNIQYF,TGTGCCACCAGCACAGGGGGGGCCAAAAACATTCAGTACTTC
TRBJ1-1,TRBD1,TRBV4-1,few,CASSHPGGTEAFF,TGCGCCAGCAGCCACCCAGGGGGCACTGAAGCTTTCTTT
TRBJ2-3,.,TRBV2,.,CASNGREGVTQYF,TGTGCCAGCAACGGCAGGGAAGGGGTTACGCAGTATTTT
TRBJ1-2,TRBD1,TRBV19,few,CASSIGGQGNYGYTF,TGTGCCAGTAGTATTGGAGGACAGGGGAATTATGGCTACACCTTC
TRBJ2-7,TRBD2,TRBV5-4,.,CASSLGGAGGYYEQYF,TGTGCCAGCAGCTTGGGTGGGGCGGGAGGCTACTACGAGCAGTACTTC
TRBJ1-4,.,TRBV6-1,.,CASSRDFATNEKLFF,TGTGCCAGCTCCCGGGACTTTGCAACTAATGAAAAACTGTTTTTT
TRBJ1-2,TRBD1,TRBV27,.,CASSPLGWDRDDYGYTF,TGTGCCAGCAGTCCTTTAGGTTGGGACAGGGATGACTATGGCTACACCTTC
TRBJ2-5,.,TRBV11-2,.,CASTRSSGSQETQYF,TGTGCCAGCACCAGAAGCAGCGGATCCCAAGAGACCCAGTACTTC
TRBJ2-2,.,TRBV9,.,CASSPGLNTGELFF,TGTGCCAGCAGCCCGGGACTTAACACCGGGGAGCTGTTTTTT
TRBJ1-1,.,TRBV19,.,CASSLQGLNTEAFF,TGTGCCAGTAGTCTGCAGGGATTGAACACTGAAGCTTTCTTT
TRBJ2-1,TRBD2,TRBV4-1,few,CATQFLAGIHNEQFF,TGCGCCACCCAATTCCTAGCGGGCATCCACAATGAGCAGTTCTTC
TRBJ1-1,.,TRBV12-5,once,CASGLGGSNTEAFF,TGTGCTAGTGGTTTAGGGGGATCGAACACTGAAGCTTTCTTT
TRBJ1-1,TRBD1,TRBV28,.,CASSLLNRGRTEAFF,TGTGCCAGCAGTTTGCTGAACAGGGGGCGGACTGAAGCTTTCTTT
TRBJ1-5,.,TRBV10-3,.,CAISDTGLGNQPQHF,TGTGCCATCAGTGACACCGGACTGGGAAATCAGCCCCAGCATTTT
TRBJ1-2,.,TRBV28,.,CASRGVENYGYTF,TGTGCCAGCAGAGGGGTAGAGAACTATGGCTACACCTTC
TRBJ2-2,.,TRBV5-4,.,CASSPEGLDGELFF,TGTGCCAGCAGCCCTGAGGGTCTGGACGGGGAGCTGTTTTTT
TRBJ1-5,.,TRBV27,.,CASSQTVSNQPQHF,TGTGCCAGCAGTCAGACAGTAAGCAATCAGCCCCAGCATTTT
TRBJ2-7,TRBD1,TRBV7-4,.,CASSLGGTGRTYEQYF,TGTGCCAGCAGCTTAGGGGGGACAGGGCGGACCTACGAGCAGTACTTC
TRBJ2-1,TRBD2,TRBV27,.,CAHPQRGDPTRNEQFF,TGTGCCCACCCCCAGCGGGGGGACCCCACGCGGAATGAGCAGTTCTTC
TRBJ1-2,.,TRBV7-3,once,CASSPTGSGGWDGYTF,TGTGCCAGCAGCCCAACTGGGTCGGGGGGTTGGGATGGCTACACCTTC
TRBJ2-5,.,TRBV6-1,.,CASRLGQETQYF,TGTGCCAGCCGACTAGGTCAAGAGACCCAGTACTTC
TRBJ1-1,.,TRBV9,.,CASSVDPGTAAEAFF,TGTGCCAGCAGCGTAGATCCGGGCACAGCGGCTGAAGCTTTCTTT
TRBJ1-4,.,TRBV10-2,.,CASRDGPASNEKLFF,TGCGCCAGCAGGGATGGGCCGGCCTCTAATGAAAAACTGTTTTTT
TRBJ2-5,TRBD1,TRBV5-1,.,CASSAAGGKGETQYF,TGCGCCAGCAGCGCGGCAGGGGGAAAGGGAGAGACCCAGTACTTC